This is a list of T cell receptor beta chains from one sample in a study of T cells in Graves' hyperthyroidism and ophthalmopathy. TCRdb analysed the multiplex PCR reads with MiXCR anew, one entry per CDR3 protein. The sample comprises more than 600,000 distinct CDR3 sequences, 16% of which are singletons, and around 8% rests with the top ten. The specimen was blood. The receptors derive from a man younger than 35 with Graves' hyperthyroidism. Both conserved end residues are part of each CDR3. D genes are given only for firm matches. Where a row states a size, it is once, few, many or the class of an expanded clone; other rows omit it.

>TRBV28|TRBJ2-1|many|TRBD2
TGTGCCAGCAGTACTACTAGCGGAAGCTCCTACAATGAGCAGTTCTTC
CASSTTSGSSYNEQFF
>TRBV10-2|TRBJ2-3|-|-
TGCGCCAGCAGTCCTGGACTGCCGAGGTCGCAGTATTTT
CASSPGLPRSQYF
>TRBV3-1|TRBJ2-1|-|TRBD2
TGTGCCAGCAGCCTCAGCGGGGCCGATGAGCAGTTCTTC
CASSLSGADEQFF
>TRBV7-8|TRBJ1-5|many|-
TGTGCCAGCAGCCCTAGCAATAGCAATCAGCCCCAGCATTTT
CASSPSNSNQPQHF
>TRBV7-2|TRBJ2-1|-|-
TGTGCCAGCAGCCCGGAGGCGGTCTACAATGAGCAGTTCTTC
CASSPEAVYNEQFF
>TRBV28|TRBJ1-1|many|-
TGTGCCAGCAGGCTCGGGACCACCGAAGCTTTCTTT
CASRLGTTEAFF
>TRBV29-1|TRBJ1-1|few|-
TGCAGCGTCCTCCTGCGGGACGCTTACACTGAAGCTTTCTTT
CSVLLRDAYTEAFF
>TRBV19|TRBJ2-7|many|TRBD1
TGTGCCAGTAGTACCCCAGAAACAGGGGACGAGCAGTACTTC
CASSTPETGDEQYF
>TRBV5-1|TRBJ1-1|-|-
TGCGCCAGCAGCTTGGGGGCCACGGGAGCTTTCTTT
CASSLGATGAFF
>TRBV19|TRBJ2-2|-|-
TGTGCCAGTAGTCCTAATGTGGCCTCCCGGGAGCTGTTTTTT
CASSPNVASRELFF
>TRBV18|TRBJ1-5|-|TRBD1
TGTGCCAGCTCACTAACCGGGACAGGGGATTATAGCAATCAGCCCCAGCATTTT
CASSLTGTGDYSNQPQHF
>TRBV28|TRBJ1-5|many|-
TGTGCCAGCAGTTTTAAGGGGTGGCCCTATAGCAATCAGCCCCAGCATTTT
CASSFKGWPYSNQPQHF
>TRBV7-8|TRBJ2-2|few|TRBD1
TGTGCCAGCAGCCACGGGACAGGGTACACCGGGGAGCTGTTTTTT
CASSHGTGYTGELFF
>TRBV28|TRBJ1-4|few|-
TGTGCCAGCAGTTCGACTCTAGGACCGGGTGGACACCTAACTAATGAAAAACTGTTTTTT
CASSSTLGPGGHLTNEKLFF
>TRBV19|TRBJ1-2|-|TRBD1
TGTGCCAGTAGTACCACCGGGGGACAGGGGAGCTATGGCTACACCTTC
CASSTTGGQGSYGYTF
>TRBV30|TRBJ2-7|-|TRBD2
TGTGCCTGGAGGGACTTAGGACTAGCGGGCTTCTACGAGCAGTACTTC
CAWRDLGLAGFYEQYF
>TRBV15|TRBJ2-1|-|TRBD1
TGTGCCACCAGCAGTTTCAGGGGGAGCTCCTACAATGAGCAGTTCTTC
CATSSFRGSSYNEQFF
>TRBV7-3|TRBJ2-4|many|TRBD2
TGTGCCAGCAGCCCCGGGACTAGCGCGGCCATTCAGTACTTC
CASSPGTSAAIQYF
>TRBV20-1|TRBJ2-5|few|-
TGCAGTGCTAGAGATTTGGCGGGTTCCGCAGAGACCCAGTACTTC
CSARDLAGSAETQYF
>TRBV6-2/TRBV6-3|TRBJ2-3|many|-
TGTGCCAGCAGCCCCCGGATGGGAGGAGATACGCAGTATTTT
CASSPRMGGDTQYF
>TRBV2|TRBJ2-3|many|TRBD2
TGTGCCAGCAAAGCGGGAGTAGTAGATACGCAGTATTTT
CASKAGVVDTQYF
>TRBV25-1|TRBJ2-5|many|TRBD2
TGTGCCAGCAGTGCCCTAGGACGGGAGGCGGAGGAGACCCAGTACTTC
CASSALGREAEETQYF
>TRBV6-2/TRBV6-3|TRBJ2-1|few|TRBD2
TGTGCCAGCAGTTGGGGGACTAGCGGGAGGGTAGATGAGCAGTTCTTC
CASSWGTSGRVDEQFF
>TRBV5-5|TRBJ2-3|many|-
TGTGCCAGCAGCCCAGGAAATATAGGCACAGATACGCAGTATTTT
CASSPGNIGTDTQYF
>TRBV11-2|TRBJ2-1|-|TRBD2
TGTGCCAGCAGCTTATCTAGCGGGAAGTACAATGAGCAGTTCTTC
CASSLSSGKYNEQFF
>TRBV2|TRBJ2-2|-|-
TGTGCCAGCGGTTCCGGGACGGCGAACACCGGGGAGCTGTTTTTT
CASGSGTANTGELFF
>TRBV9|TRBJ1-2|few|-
TGTGCCAGCAGCGTAGATCTGGGAAACTATGGCTACACCTTC
CASSVDLGNYGYTF
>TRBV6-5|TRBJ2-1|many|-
TGTGCCAGCAGTTACTCCGGAGGGAGATACAATGAGCAGTTCTTC
CASSYSGGRYNEQFF
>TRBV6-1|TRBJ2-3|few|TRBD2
TGTGCCAGCAGCCGCCGACTAGCGGGAGTTACTAGCACAGATACGCAGTATTTT
CASSRRLAGVTSTDTQYF
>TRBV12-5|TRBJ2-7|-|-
TGTGCTAGTGGTTCTCAGTTGGACGAGCAGTACTTC
CASGSQLDEQYF
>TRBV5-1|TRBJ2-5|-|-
TGCGCCAGCAGCTCAAGGACTTCCCAAGAGACCCAGTACTTC
CASSSRTSQETQYF
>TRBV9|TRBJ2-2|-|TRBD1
TGTGCCAGCAGCGTTGGGCCCCCGAGACAGGGTCGAGCCGGGGAGCTGTTTTTT
CASSVGPPRQGRAGELFF
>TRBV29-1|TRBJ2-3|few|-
TGCAGCGTTGCAGGTGAGGACGGCACAGATACGCAGTATTTT
CSVAGEDGTDTQYF
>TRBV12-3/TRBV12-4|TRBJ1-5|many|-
TGTGCCAGCAGTTTAGACGGGATTAATAGCAATCAGCCCCAGCATTTT
CASSLDGINSNQPQHF
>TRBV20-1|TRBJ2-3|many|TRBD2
TGCAGTGCTAGAGATCGTCTAGCGGGGACTACAGATACGCAGTATTTT
CSARDRLAGTTDTQYF
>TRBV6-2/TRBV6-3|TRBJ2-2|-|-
TGTGCCAGCACCCGGACGGTAGAGGGGGAGCTGTTTTTT
CASTRTVEGELFF
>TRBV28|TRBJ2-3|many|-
TGTGCCAGCGATGCGCCCTACACAGATACGCAGTATTTT
CASDAPYTDTQYF
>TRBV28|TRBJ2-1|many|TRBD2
TGTGCCAGCGAGGCTAGCGGGAGCGCGAGCTCCTACAATGAGCAGTTCTTC
CASEASGSASSYNEQFF
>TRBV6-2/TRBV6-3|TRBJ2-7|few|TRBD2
TGTGCCAGCAGTTACCCACTAGCGGGAGAAGGCGAGCAGTACTTC
CASSYPLAGEGEQYF
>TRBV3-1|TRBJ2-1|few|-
TGTGCCAGCAGCGCCCGGCCTGGGGACAATGAGCAGTTCTTC
CASSARPGDNEQFF
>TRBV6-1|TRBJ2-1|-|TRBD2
TGTGCCGCCTTCAGCGGGACCCCTCACAATGAGCAGTTCTTC
CAAFSGTPHNEQFF
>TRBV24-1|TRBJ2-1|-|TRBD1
TGTGCCACCAGTGATTTGCGTGGGGACAGCTCCTACAATGAGCAGTTCTTC
CATSDLRGDSSYNEQFF
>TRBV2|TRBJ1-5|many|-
TGTGCCAGCAGTGAAGCCATGGCGCTCAGCAATCAGCCCCAGCATTTT
CASSEAMALSNQPQHF
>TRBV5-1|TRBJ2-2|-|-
TGCGCCAGCAGCTTGGCCTCGGGGAGGACCGGGGAGCTGTTTTTT
CASSLASGRTGELFF
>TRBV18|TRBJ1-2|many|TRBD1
TGTGCCAGCTCTCCGGGACAGCTTAACTATGGCTACACCTTC
CASSPGQLNYGYTF